Listed below are T cell receptor beta chains from one sample, sequenced in a study of technical replicates of blood from a handful of donors. Sequenced by immunoSEQ multiplex PCR; TCRdb stores in-frame clones only, minus some. The sample yields 85,000 to 90,000 clones, 92% seen once. Sequenced input: T cells isolated from PBMCs. These TCRs come from a human donor in good health. Each CDR3 is given with its conserved first and last residue. A D gene is named only where the DNA matches it firmly. Some rows have no size entry. The others give once, few or many, or a class for an expanded clone.

clone_size	v_call	j_call	d_call	cdr3_nt	cdr3_aa
.	TRBV28	TRBJ2-5	TRBD1	TGTGCCAGCAGTTCACCTCGGACAGGGCAAGAGACCCAGTACTTC	CASSSPRTGQETQYF
.	TRBV9	TRBJ2-1	.	TGTGCCAGCAGCGTCGGACAAAGCTCCTACAATGAGCAGTTCTTC	CASSVGQSSYNEQFF
.	TRBV6-1	TRBJ2-1	.	TGTGCCAGCAGTGAGCAATTACTAGCCGGCTACAATGAGCAGTTCTTC	CASSEQLLAGYNEQFF
.	TRBV6-1	TRBJ2-4	.	TGTGCCAGCAGACGGGACATAGCCAAAAACATTCAGTACTTC	CASRRDIAKNIQYF
few	TRBV28	TRBJ1-1	TRBD1	TGTGCCAGCAGCCAACAGGGGACTGAAGCTTTCTTT	CASSQQGTEAFF
.	TRBV2	TRBJ2-1	TRBD2	TGTGCCAGCGGGAGCAGCGGGATATCCTACAATGAGCAGTTCTTC	CASGSSGISYNEQFF
.	TRBV28	TRBJ1-3	.	TGTGCCAGCAGTTTAGTACCGCGGACATTCCTAGACACCATATATTTT	CASSLVPRTFLDTIYF
.	TRBV30	TRBJ2-3	TRBD2	TGTGCCTGGAAAAGCGGGGCAGATACGCAGTATTTT	CAWKSGADTQYF
.	TRBV6-1	TRBJ2-4	TRBD1	TGTGCCAGCAGTGACCTAGACAGGGTGATAAACATTCAGTACTTC	CASSDLDRVINIQYF
.	TRBV21-1	TRBJ2-1	.	TGTGCCAGCAGCAAAGCGTTGCGGCTAGCGGGGGCAAACTACAATGAGCAGTTCTTC	CASSKALRLAGANYNEQFF
.	TRBV27	TRBJ2-3	.	TGTGCCAGCAGTGACACCCCCGGGACTGCCCCAGATACGCAGTATTTT	CASSDTPGTAPDTQYF
.	TRBV28	TRBJ1-4	TRBD1	TGTGCCAGCAGTACCATCAGGGGGCGGGTAAAACTGTTTTTT	CASSTIRGRVKLFF
.	TRBV4-1	TRBJ2-7	TRBD2	TGCGCCAGCAGCCAAGACCCGGGGGGCTACGAGCAGTACTTC	CASSQDPGGYEQYF
.	TRBV11-3	TRBJ2-7	.	TGTGCCAGCAGCTTACCAGGCAATCCCTACGAGCAGTACTTC	CASSLPGNPYEQYF
.	TRBV27	TRBJ2-3	.	TGTGCCAGCGGGCCTTGGAAAGGTACTAGCACAGATACGCAGTATTTT	CASGPWKGTSTDTQYF
.	TRBV28	TRBJ2-7	TRBD2	TGTGCCAGCAGTCCCGGGACTAGCGGCTACGAGCAGTACTTC	CASSPGTSGYEQYF
.	TRBV5-5	TRBJ2-7	.	TGTGCCAGCAGCTTGGAGAGGCACTCCTACGAGCAGTACTTC	CASSLERHSYEQYF
.	TRBV6-1	TRBJ1-5	TRBD1	TGTGCCAGCAGTGATGGGACAGGGGGCCTAGCGCCCCAGCATTTT	CASSDGTGGLAPQHF
.	TRBV5-1	TRBJ2-3	TRBD1	TGCGCCAGCAGCCTAAACAGGGGGGACACAGATACGCAGTATTTT	CASSLNRGDTDTQYF
.	TRBV6-5	TRBJ2-7	.	TGTGCCAGCAGTTACCAATACGAGCAGTACTTC	CASSYQYEQYF
.	TRBV25-1	TRBJ1-5	.	TGTGCCAGCAGCCCATATGAGAGTCAGCCCCAGCATTTT	CASSPYESQPQHF
.	TRBV28	TRBJ2-3	TRBD2	TGTGCCAGCAGTCCAAGCAGACTAGCGGGAGACACAGATACGCAGTATTTT	CASSPSRLAGDTDTQYF
.	TRBV18	TRBJ1-1	.	TGTGCCAGCTCATCAACCTCCGACTCGGACACTGAAGCTTTCTTT	CASSSTSDSDTEAFF
.	TRBV2	TRBJ2-3	TRBD2	TGTGCCAGCATTCTAGCGGGAGCGGTGGGCACAGATACGCAGTATTTT	CASILAGAVGTDTQYF
.	TRBV13	TRBJ1-2	TRBD1	TGTGCCAGCAGCTTAGCGACAGGGGGCGCGGGCGGCTACACCTTC	CASSLATGGAGGYTF
.	TRBV4-1	TRBJ2-5	.	TGCGCCAGCAGCCATGGCCGCGAGACCCAGTACTTC	CASSHGRETQYF
.	TRBV27	TRBJ2-3	.	TGTGCCAGCATAACTCCCGGAGTTGTAGCAGATACGCAGTATTTT	CASITPGVVADTQYF
.	TRBV9	TRBJ2-7	.	TGTGCCAGCAGCGGGCGGGACAGCACCTACGAGCAGTACTTC	CASSGRDSTYEQYF
.	TRBV6-6	TRBJ1-5	.	TGTGCCAGCACCCTAGTGGAAAATCAGCCCCAGCATTTT	CASTLVENQPQHF
.	TRBV27	TRBJ2-7	TRBD2	TGTGCCAGCAGTATAACGCGGGGGGTGGGATCCTACGAGCAGTACTTC	CASSITRGVGSYEQYF
.	TRBV6-5	TRBJ2-3	.	TGTGCCAGCAGTTCGACAAGCACAGATACGCAGTATTTT	CASSSTSTDTQYF
.	TRBV7-4	TRBJ2-3	TRBD2	TGTGCCAGCAGCCTCCCCGGACTAGCGGGAGAGTTGCCAGATACGCAGTATTTT	CASSLPGLAGELPDTQYF
.	TRBV2	TRBJ2-2	TRBD2	TGTGCCAGCAGTAGACTAGCGGGAGAGTCCGGGGAGCTGTTTTTT	CASSRLAGESGELFF
.	TRBV28	TRBJ2-7	.	TGTGCCAGCAGTATCCGACAGCTATACTTC	CASSIRQLYF
once	TRBV18	TRBJ2-3	TRBD2	TGTGCCAGCTCACCCGGACTAGCGGGAGACCGAGATACGCAGTATTTT	CASSPGLAGDRDTQYF
.	TRBV19	TRBJ2-3	.	TGTGCCAGTATCGGGGCAGATACGCAGTATTTT	CASIGADTQYF
.	TRBV29-1	TRBJ1-2	.	TGCAGCGTTGATTCAGGGGATGGTGGCTACACCTTC	CSVDSGDGGYTF
.	TRBV5-1	TRBJ2-5	.	TGCGCCTCGAAGGGGGGGGGTTCCCAAGAGACCCAGTACTTC	CASKGGGSQETQYF
.	TRBV28	TRBJ2-5	.	TGTGCCAGCAGTATTCTCCGAGTTTCTGCGGAGACCCAGTACTTC	CASSILRVSAETQYF
.	TRBV28	TRBJ1-2	.	TGTGCCAGCAGTTCAAAGGGGGAGGGCTACACCTTC	CASSSKGEGYTF
.	TRBV5-1	TRBJ1-2	.	TGCGCCAGCAGCTTGGTTTTTCGGGGACTTTATGGCTACACCTTC	CASSLVFRGLYGYTF
.	TRBV5-1	TRBJ1-2	TRBD1	TGCGCCAGCAGCTTGGACGGACAGGGAAATGGCTACACCTTC	CASSLDGQGNGYTF
.	TRBV7-3	TRBJ2-5	TRBD2	TGTGCCAGCAGCTTAGCGGGGACTAGTCTCCAAGAGACCCAGTACTTC	CASSLAGTSLQETQYF
.	TRBV27	TRBJ2-1	TRBD2	TGTGCCAGCAGTTTATTTAGCCTAGCGGGTTTTTCCTACAATGAGCAGTTCTTC	CASSLFSLAGFSYNEQFF
.	TRBV6-5	TRBJ2-5	TRBD1	TGTGCCAGCAGTTACGAGGGACAGCAAGAGACCCAGTACTTC	CASSYEGQQETQYF
.	TRBV7-9	TRBJ2-7	TRBD1	TGTGCCAGCAGCTGGACAGGAACCTACGAGCAGTACTTC	CASSWTGTYEQYF
.	TRBV5-4	TRBJ2-2	.	TGTGCCAGCAGAGCTTTCACTAACTACACCGGGGAGCTGTTTTTT	CASRAFTNYTGELFF
.	TRBV9	TRBJ2-3	TRBD2	TGTGCCAGCAGCGTAGGAGGACTAGCCCGGGGGACAGATACGCAGTATTTT	CASSVGGLARGTDTQYF